This is a list of T cell receptor beta chains from one sample in a study of cytomegalovirus exposure and HLA in healthy donors. Measured with immunoSEQ multiplex PCR; TCRdb has only the in-frame clones, and not every one. The table records roughly 160,000 clones, more than 80% of them present only once. Input material: PBMCs. These receptors all stem from a woman in her 30s in good health and CMV-seropositive. Each CDR3 is given with its conserved first and last residue. The D gene is left open where the match is weak. Part of the rows lack a size; the others show once, few, many or a class for expanded clones.

J: TRBJ1-1
size: .
D: .
V: TRBV4-1
CDR3: CASSRGGGTEAFF
DNA: TGCGCCAGCAGTAGGGGAGGGGGGACTGAAGCTTTCTTT

J: TRBJ2-3
size: .
D: TRBD2
V: TRBV15
CDR3: CATSRDPGVAGGTDTQYF
DNA: TGTGCCACCAGCAGAGATCCTGGGGTAGCGGGGGGGACAGATACGCAGTATTTT

J: TRBJ1-1
size: few
D: TRBD1
V: TRBV2
CDR3: CASSGTGGAGTEAFF
DNA: TGTGCCAGCAGTGGGACAGGGGGCGCAGGCACTGAAGCTTTCTTT

J: TRBJ2-7
size: .
D: TRBD1
V: TRBV27
CDR3: CASSLLGTGSYEQYF
DNA: TGTGCCAGCAGTTTATTAGGGACAGGGTCCTACGAGCAGTACTTC

J: TRBJ1-2
size: .
D: .
V: TRBV5-6
CDR3: CASSLPVENNYGYTF
DNA: TGTGCCAGCAGCTTACCCGTTGAGAATAACTATGGCTACACCTTC

J: TRBJ1-1
size: .
D: TRBD1
V: TRBV7-9
CDR3: CASSLSSPRGRPSPTEAFF
DNA: TGTGCCAGCAGCTTATCGTCTCCCAGGGGGCGACCCTCACCCACTGAAGCTTTCTTT

J: TRBJ1-2
size: .
D: .
V: TRBV7-9
CDR3: CSSSLGRKHPYGYTF
DNA: TGTTCCAGCAGCTTAGGGCGGAAACACCCCTATGGCTACACCTTC

J: TRBJ1-5
size: .
D: .
V: TRBV5-1
CDR3: CASSPGIAGNQPQHF
DNA: TGCGCCAGCAGCCCGGGGATCGCGGGCAATCAGCCCCAGCATTTT

J: TRBJ2-1
size: .
D: .
V: TRBV7-2
CDR3: CASSWGGPGNEQFF
DNA: TGTGCCAGCAGCTGGGGGGGGCCAGGCAATGAGCAGTTCTTC

J: TRBJ1-6
size: .
D: .
V: TRBV5-4
CDR3: CASSFARGGSPLHF
DNA: TGTGCCAGCAGCTTTGCGCGGGGAGGTTCACCCCTCCACTTT

J: TRBJ2-1
size: .
D: TRBD2
V: TRBV13
CDR3: CASSPPGLDYYNEQFF
DNA: TGTGCCAGCAGCCCCCCGGGACTAGACTACTACAATGAGCAGTTCTTC

J: TRBJ2-1
size: few
D: .
V: TRBV11-2
CDR3: CASSSQAPYTSLYNEQFF
DNA: TGTGCCAGCAGCTCTCAGGCCCCTTATACATCCCTCTACAATGAGCAGTTCTTC

J: TRBJ2-3
size: .
D: .
V: TRBV9
CDR3: CASSVDRGDTQYF
DNA: TGTGCCAGCAGCGTAGACCGGGGAGATACGCAGTATTTT

J: TRBJ1-1
size: .
D: .
V: TRBV28
CDR3: CASSVTENTEAFF
DNA: TGTGCCAGCAGCGTGACAGAGAACACTGAAGCTTTCTTT

J: TRBJ1-5
size: few
D: .
V: TRBV2
CDR3: CASKLETTSNQPQHF
DNA: TGTGCCAGCAAGCTGGAGACCACTAGCAATCAGCCCCAGCATTTT

J: TRBJ2-7
size: .
D: .
V: TRBV18
CDR3: CASSRGRYEQYF
DNA: TGTGCCAGCTCCAGGGGCAGGTACGAGCAGTACTTC

J: TRBJ2-5
size: .
D: TRBD2
V: TRBV7-9
CDR3: CAAGLAEETQYF
DNA: TGTGCCGCAGGACTAGCGGAAGAGACCCAGTACTTC

J: TRBJ2-1
size: .
D: TRBD2
V: TRBV7-9
CDR3: CASSLVSGGNEQFF
DNA: TGTGCCAGCAGCTTAGTTAGCGGGGGTAATGAGCAGTTCTTC

J: TRBJ2-1
size: .
D: .
V: TRBV5-1
CDR3: CASSSRLDGTYNEQFF
DNA: TGCGCCAGCAGCTCGAGACTAGACGGCACTTACAATGAGCAGTTCTTC

J: TRBJ1-2
size: .
D: .
V: TRBV25-1
CDR3: CASSEGPGLTGYTF
DNA: TGTGCCAGCAGTGAAGGGCCAGGCTTGACGGGCTACACCTTC

J: TRBJ1-2
size: .
D: .
V: TRBV2
CDR3: CASSDRGREDGYTF
DNA: TGTGCCAGCAGTGATCGTGGCAGGGAAGATGGCTACACCTTC

J: TRBJ1-1
size: .
D: TRBD1
V: TRBV28
CDR3: CASSKRGGHRDTEAFF
DNA: TGTGCCAGCAGCAAACGAGGGGGCCATCGGGACACTGAAGCTTTCTTT

J: TRBJ1-2
size: .
D: .
V: TRBV6-5
CDR3: CASSLRQESYGYTF
DNA: TGTGCCAGCAGTTTGAGACAGGAGTCCTATGGCTACACCTTC

J: TRBJ1-5
size: .
D: .
V: TRBV4-3
CDR3: CASSQDEDNSQPQHF
DNA: TGCGCCAGCAGCCAAGATGAAGACAATAGTCAGCCCCAGCATTTT

J: TRBJ2-7
size: .
D: .
V: TRBV5-1
CDR3: CASSLSQGRSCEQYF
DNA: TGCGCCAGCAGCCTGTCCCAGGGGCGCTCCTGCGAGCAGTACTTC

J: TRBJ2-7
size: once
D: TRBD2
V: TRBV7-9
CDR3: CASSLLRSGGEQYF
DNA: TGTGCCAGCAGCCTTCTGCGTTCCGGGGGGGAGCAGTACTTC

J: TRBJ1-4
size: few
D: TRBD1
V: TRBV4-2
CDR3: CASSLSPGQGSSNEKLFF
DNA: TGTGCCAGCAGCCTCTCTCCGGGACAGGGGTCGAGTAATGAAAAACTGTTTTTT

J: TRBJ1-1
size: .
D: TRBD1
V: TRBV5-1
CDR3: CASSTGQGENTEAFF
DNA: TGCGCCAGCAGCACTGGACAGGGTGAGAACACTGAAGCTTTCTTT

J: TRBJ2-1
size: .
D: .
V: TRBV18
CDR3: CASSPNPGDEQFF
DNA: TGTGCCAGCTCACCGAATCCGGGGGATGAGCAGTTCTTC

J: TRBJ1-1
size: .
D: TRBD1
V: TRBV5-4
CDR3: CASSPGTATLNTEAFF
DNA: TGTGCCAGCAGCCCCGGGACAGCCACCTTGAACACTGAAGCTTTCTTT

J: TRBJ1-1
size: .
D: .
V: TRBV5-1
CDR3: CASSWTRNTEAFF
DNA: TGCGCCAGCAGCTGGACAAGGAACACTGAAGCTTTCTTT

J: TRBJ1-3
size: .
D: .
V: TRBV19
CDR3: CASSARLASGNTIYF
DNA: TGTGCCAGTAGTGCCAGACTCGCCTCTGGAAACACCATATATTTT

J: TRBJ2-7
size: .
D: TRBD1
V: TRBV4-2
CDR3: CASSGGQGWIEQYF
DNA: TGTGCCAGCAGCGGGGGACAGGGGTGGATAGAGCAGTACTTC

J: TRBJ1-1
size: .
D: TRBD1
V: TRBV5-1
CDR3: CASSDGTGLDTKAFF
DNA: TGCGCCAGCAGCGACGGGACAGGGTTGGACACTAAAGCTTTCTTT

J: TRBJ2-7
size: .
D: .
V: TRBV7-2
CDR3: CASSLFDGDYEQYF
DNA: TGTGCCAGCAGCTTATTCGACGGAGACTACGAGCAGTACTTC

J: TRBJ1-3
size: .
D: .
V: TRBV6-5
CDR3: CASSYSGVGNTIYF
DNA: TGTGCCAGCAGTTACTCGGGCGTAGGAAACACCATATATTTT

J: TRBJ2-1
size: .
D: TRBD2
V: TRBV2
CDR3: CASSERGVEQFF
DNA: TGTGCCAGCAGTGAACGGGGGGTTGAGCAGTTCTTC

J: TRBJ1-2
size: .
D: .
V: TRBV6-6
CDR3: CASSYGGIRNYGYTF
DNA: TGTGCCAGCAGTTACGGAGGTATCCGGAACTATGGCTACACCTTC

J: TRBJ1-6
size: .
D: TRBD1
V: TRBV27
CDR3: CASSLSRQGAGNSPLHF
DNA: TGTGCCAGCAGTTTATCGAGACAGGGGGCCGGGAATTCACCCCTCCACTTT

J: TRBJ2-2
size: .
D: .
V: TRBV5-6
CDR3: CASSLWSIQKNTGELFF
DNA: TGTGCCAGCAGCTTATGGTCAATACAGAAAAACACCGGGGAGCTGTTTTTT

J: TRBJ1-1
size: .
D: .
V: TRBV7-9
CDR3: CASSFGGGSTEAFF
DNA: TGTGCCAGCAGCTTTGGGGGAGGGTCCACTGAAGCTTTCTTT

J: TRBJ2-7
size: .
D: .
V: TRBV7-3
CDR3: CASSFSGTTEQYF
DNA: TGTGCCAGCAGCTTCTCCGGGACAACCGAGCAGTACTTC

J: TRBJ1-1
size: .
D: TRBD1
V: TRBV9
CDR3: CASSVAPTGANTEAFF
DNA: TGTGCCAGCAGCGTAGCCCCGACAGGGGCGAACACTGAAGCTTTCTTT

J: TRBJ2-7
size: .
D: .
V: TRBV25-1
CDR3: CASSESSGLTTYEQYF
DNA: TGTGCCAGCAGTGAATCCTCGGGACTGACTACCTACGAGCAGTACTTC

J: TRBJ2-7
size: .
D: TRBD1
V: TRBV4-3
CDR3: CASSQDRGLSYEQYF
DNA: TGCGCCAGCAGCCAAGACAGGGGGTTAAGCTACGAGCAGTACTTC

J: TRBJ1-5
size: .
D: .
V: TRBV5-1
CDR3: CASSLGQVNQPQHF
DNA: TGCGCCAGCAGCTTGGGACAGGTTAATCAGCCCCAGCATTTT

J: TRBJ2-5
size: .
D: .
V: TRBV7-2
CDR3: CASSLVAEETQYF
DNA: TGTGCCAGCAGCTTAGTAGCGGAAGAGACCCAGTACTTC

J: TRBJ1-5
size: .
D: .
V: TRBV29-1
CDR3: CSARTGSNQPQHF
DNA: TGCAGCGCTAGAACCGGTAGCAATCAGCCCCAGCATTTT

J: TRBJ2-5
size: .
D: TRBD2
V: TRBV5-6
CDR3: CASSLIWASGGAAETQYF
DNA: TGTGCCAGCAGCTTGATCTGGGCTAGCGGGGGGGCCGCGGAGACCCAGTACTTC

J: TRBJ2-3
size: .
D: .
V: TRBV7-9
CDR3: CASSHTGNWVDTQYF
DNA: TGTGCCAGCAGCCATACAGGGAACTGGGTGGATACGCAGTATTTT

J: TRBJ2-3
size: .
D: TRBD2
V: TRBV7-9
CDR3: CASSLTNSGGSTDTQYF
DNA: TGTGCCAGCAGCTTAACAAATAGCGGGGGGAGCACAGATACGCAGTATTTT